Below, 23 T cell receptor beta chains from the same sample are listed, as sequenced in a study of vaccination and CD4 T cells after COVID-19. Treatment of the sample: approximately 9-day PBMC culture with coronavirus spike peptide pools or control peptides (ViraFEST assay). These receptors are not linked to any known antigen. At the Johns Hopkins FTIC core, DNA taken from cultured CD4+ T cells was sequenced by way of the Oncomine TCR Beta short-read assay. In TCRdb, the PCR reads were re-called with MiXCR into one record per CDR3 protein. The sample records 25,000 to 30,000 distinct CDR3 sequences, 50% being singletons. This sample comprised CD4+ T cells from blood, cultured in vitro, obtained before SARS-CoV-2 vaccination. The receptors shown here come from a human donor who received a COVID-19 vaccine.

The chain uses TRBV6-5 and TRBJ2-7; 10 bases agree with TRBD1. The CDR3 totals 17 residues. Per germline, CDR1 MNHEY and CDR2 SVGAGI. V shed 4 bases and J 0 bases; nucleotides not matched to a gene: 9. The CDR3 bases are TGTGCCAGCAGTTCATATAGCGGGACAGGGGTCTCCTACGAGCAGTACTTC. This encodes CASSSYSGTGVSYEQYF.

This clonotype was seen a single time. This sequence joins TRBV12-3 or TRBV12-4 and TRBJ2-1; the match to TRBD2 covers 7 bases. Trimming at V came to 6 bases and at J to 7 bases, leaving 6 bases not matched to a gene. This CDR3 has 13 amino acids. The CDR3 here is CASRAGGWNEQFF. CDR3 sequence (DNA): TGTGCCAGCAGAGCCGGGGGGTGGAATGAGCAGTTCTTC.

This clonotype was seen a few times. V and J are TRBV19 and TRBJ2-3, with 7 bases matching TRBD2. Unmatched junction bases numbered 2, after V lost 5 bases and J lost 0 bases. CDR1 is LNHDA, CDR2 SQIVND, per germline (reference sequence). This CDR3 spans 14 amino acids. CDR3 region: CASSPGGSTDTQYF. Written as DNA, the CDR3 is TGTGCCAGTAGTCCGGGGGGTAGCACAGATACGCAGTATTTT.

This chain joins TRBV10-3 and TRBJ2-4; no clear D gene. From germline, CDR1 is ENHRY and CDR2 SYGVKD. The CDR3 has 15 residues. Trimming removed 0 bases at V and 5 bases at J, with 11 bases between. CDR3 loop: CAISESTIRQNIQYF. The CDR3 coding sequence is TGTGCCATCAGTGAGTCGACCATCCGCCAAAACATTCAGTACTTC.

The CDR3 protein is CASSLAGFPEAFF. The DNA for the CDR3 is TGTGCCAGCAGCTTAGCAGGGTTCCCTGAAGCTTTCTTT. The V call is TRBV11-2, the J call TRBJ1-1; weak D call: TRBD1 (5 bases). In germline, CDR1 is SGHAT, CDR2 FQNNGV. The ends were cut back, 1 base at V and 6 bases at J, with 9 bases in the middle. The CDR3 has 13 residues.

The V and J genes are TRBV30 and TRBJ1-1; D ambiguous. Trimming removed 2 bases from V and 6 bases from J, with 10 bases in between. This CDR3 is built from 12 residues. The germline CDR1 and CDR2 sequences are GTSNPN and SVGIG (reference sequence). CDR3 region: CAWSIDEAEAFF. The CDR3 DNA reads TGTGCCTGGAGTATTGACGAAGCTGAAGCTTTCTTT.

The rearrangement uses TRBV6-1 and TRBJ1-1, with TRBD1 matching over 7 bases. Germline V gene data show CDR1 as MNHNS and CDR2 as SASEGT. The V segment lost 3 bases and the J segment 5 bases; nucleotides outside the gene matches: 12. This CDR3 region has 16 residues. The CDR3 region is CASSDTIRGGRTEAFF. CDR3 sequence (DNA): TGTGCCAGCAGTGATACAATCAGGGGGGGGAGGACTGAAGCTTTCTTT.

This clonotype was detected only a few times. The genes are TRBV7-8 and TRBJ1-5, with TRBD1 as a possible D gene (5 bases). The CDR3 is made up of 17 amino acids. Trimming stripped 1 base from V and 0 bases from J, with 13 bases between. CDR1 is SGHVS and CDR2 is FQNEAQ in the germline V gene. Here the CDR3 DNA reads TGTGCCAGCAGCTTAGGTGGGGCCGCCTATAGCAATCAGCCCCAGCATTTT. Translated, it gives CASSLGGAAYSNQPQHF.

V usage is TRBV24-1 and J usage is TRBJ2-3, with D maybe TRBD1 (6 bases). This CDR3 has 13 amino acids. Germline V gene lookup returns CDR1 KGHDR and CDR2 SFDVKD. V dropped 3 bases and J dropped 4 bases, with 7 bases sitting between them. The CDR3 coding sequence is TGTGCCACCAGTGATGCAGGGGCAGATACGCAGTATTTT. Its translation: CATSDAGADTQYF.

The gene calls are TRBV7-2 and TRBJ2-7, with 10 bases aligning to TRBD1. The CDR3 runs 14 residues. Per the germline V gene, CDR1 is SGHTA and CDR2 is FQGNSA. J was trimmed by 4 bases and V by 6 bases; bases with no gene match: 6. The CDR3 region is CASRKTGGRYEQYF. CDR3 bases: TGTGCCAGCAGGAAGACAGGGGGCCGGTACGAGCAGTACTTC.

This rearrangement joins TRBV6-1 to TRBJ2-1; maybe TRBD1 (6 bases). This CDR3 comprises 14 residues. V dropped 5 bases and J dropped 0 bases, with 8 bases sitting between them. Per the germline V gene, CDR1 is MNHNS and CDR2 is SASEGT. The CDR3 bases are TGTGCCAGCAGTCGGGACACCTCCTACAATGAGCAGTTCTTC. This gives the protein CASSRDTSYNEQFF.

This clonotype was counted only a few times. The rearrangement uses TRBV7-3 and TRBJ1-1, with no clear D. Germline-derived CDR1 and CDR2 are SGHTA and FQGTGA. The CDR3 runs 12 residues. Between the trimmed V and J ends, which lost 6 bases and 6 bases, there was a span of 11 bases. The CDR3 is CASRTETPEAFF. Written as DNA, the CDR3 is TGTGCCAGCAGAACCGAAACCCCTGAAGCTTTCTTT. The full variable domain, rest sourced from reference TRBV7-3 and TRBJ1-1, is GAGVSQTPSNKVTEKGKYVELRCDPISGHTALYWYRQSLGQGPEFLIYFQGTGAADDSGLPNDRFFAVRPEGSVSTLKIQRTERGDSAVYLCASRTETPEAFFGQGTRLTVV.

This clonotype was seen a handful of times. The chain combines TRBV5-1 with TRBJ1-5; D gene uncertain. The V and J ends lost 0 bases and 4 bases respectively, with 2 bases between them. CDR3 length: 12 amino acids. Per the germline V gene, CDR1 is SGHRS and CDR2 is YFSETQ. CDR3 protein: CASSLENQPQHF. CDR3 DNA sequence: TGCGCCAGCAGCTTGGAAAATCAGCCCCAGCATTTT.

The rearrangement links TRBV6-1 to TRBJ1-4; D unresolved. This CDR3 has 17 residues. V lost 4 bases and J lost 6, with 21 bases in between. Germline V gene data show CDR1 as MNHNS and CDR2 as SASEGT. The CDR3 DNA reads TGTGCCAGCAGTGCTCAAGGACCCCCTTGGATTGATGAAAAACTGTTTTTT. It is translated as CASSAQGPPWIDEKLFF.

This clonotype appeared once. The CDR3, as DNA: TGTGCCAGCAGCCCACGCACCGGCCGTAGCAATCAGCCCCAGCATTTT. This translates into CASSPRTGRSNQPQHF. This rearrangement joins TRBV7-8 to TRBJ1-5; unclear D gene. CDR3 size: 16 residues. CDR1 SGHVS and CDR2 FQNEAQ come from the germline V gene. Trimming cost V 5 bases and J 0 bases, with 14 bases left between them.

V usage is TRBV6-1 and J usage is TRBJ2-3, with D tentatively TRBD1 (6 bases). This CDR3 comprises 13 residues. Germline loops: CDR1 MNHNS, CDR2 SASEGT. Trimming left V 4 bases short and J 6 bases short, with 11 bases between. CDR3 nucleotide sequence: TGTGCCAGCAGTGTGGGGGCCTGGGATACGCAGTATTTT. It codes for CASSVGAWDTQYF.

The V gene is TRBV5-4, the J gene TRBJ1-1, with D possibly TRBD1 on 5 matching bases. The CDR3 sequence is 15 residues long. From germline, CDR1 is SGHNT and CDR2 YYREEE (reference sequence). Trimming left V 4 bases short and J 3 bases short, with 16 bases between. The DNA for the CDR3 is TGTGCCAGCAGCCCGTTTTCGGGACCACACACTGAAGCTTTCTTT. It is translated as CASSPFSGPHTEAFF.

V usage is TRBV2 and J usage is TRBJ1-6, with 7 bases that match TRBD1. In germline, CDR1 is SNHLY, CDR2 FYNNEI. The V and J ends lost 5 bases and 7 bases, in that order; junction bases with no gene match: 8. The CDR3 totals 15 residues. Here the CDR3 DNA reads TGTGCCAGCAGTCCCCGGACAGGCGGCAATTCACCCCTCCACTTT. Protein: CASSPRTGGNSPLHF.

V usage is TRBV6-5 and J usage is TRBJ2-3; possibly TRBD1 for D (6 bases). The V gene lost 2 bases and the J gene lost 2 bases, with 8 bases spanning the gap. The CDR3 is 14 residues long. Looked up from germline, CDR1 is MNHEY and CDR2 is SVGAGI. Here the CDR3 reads CASSYEGVTDTQYF. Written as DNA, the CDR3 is TGTGCCAGCAGTTACGAGGGGGTCACAGATACGCAGTATTTT.

The CDR3 sequence: CASTWTGNSPLHF. For the CDR3, the DNA is TGTGCCAGCACTTGGACGGGAAATTCACCCCTCCACTTT. The V gene is TRBV12-3 or TRBV12-4, the J gene TRBJ1-6; no clear D gene. V was cut by 7 bases and J by 7 bases, with 11 bases left in between. This CDR3 has 13 residues.

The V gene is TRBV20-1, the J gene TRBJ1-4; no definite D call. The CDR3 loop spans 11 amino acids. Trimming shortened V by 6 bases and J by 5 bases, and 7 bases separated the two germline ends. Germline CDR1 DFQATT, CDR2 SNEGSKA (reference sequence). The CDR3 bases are TGCAGTGCGTATCTCAATGAAAAACTGTTTTTT. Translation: CSAYLNEKLFF.

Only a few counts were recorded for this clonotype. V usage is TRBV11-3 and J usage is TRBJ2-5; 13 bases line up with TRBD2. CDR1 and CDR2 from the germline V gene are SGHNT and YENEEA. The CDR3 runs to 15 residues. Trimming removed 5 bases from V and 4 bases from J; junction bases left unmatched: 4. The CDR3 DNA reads TGTGCCAGCAGCCAACTAGCGGGGGGGCGAGAGACCCAGTACTTC. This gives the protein CASSQLAGGRETQYF.

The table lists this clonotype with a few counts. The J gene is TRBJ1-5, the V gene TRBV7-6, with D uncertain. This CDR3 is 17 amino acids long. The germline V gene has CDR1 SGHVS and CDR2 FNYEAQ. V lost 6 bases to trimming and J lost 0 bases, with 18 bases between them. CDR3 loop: CASREPGLPLSNQPQHF. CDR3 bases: TGTGCCAGCAGGGAACCGGGCCTCCCTCTTAGCAATCAGCCCCAGCATTTT.